The entry that follows covers one T cell receptor beta chain sequence. The repertoire was sequenced with immunoSEQ multiplex PCR; TCRdb's copy has only in-frame clones and lacks some. Found here are about 81,000 clones, around 84% of them singletons; the top ten hold 6% to 8.5%. Autoimmune disease history or systemic immunosuppression led to patients being barred. Per the germline V gene, CDR1 is SNHLY and CDR2 is FYNNEI. The length of the CDR3 is 12 residues. The V end was cut by 6 bases, the J end by 2 bases, with 8 bases between. This record comes from a study of OX40 agonist ivuxolimab in advanced cancers.

V gene TRBV2 combines with J gene TRBJ2-7; no clear D. The specimen comprised CD4+ or CD8+ T cells sorted from blood, sampled in a trial of the OX40 agonist ivuxolimab. The TCR sequence derives from an adult with an advanced solid tumor such as melanoma, head and neck, liver or kidney cancer. CDR3 nucleotide sequence: TGTGCCAGCAGACAGAACGCCTACGAGCAGTACGTC. It yields the protein CASRQNAYEQYV.